Shown below are 22 T cell receptor beta chains from a single sample sequenced in a study of T cell responses to AZD1222 COVID-19 vaccine. Measured with immunoSEQ multiplex PCR; TCRdb has only the in-frame clones, and not every one. In the table there are roughly 97,000 clones, about 88% of which are singletons. Here the sequenced sample was peripheral blood, taken on day 0 of AZD1222 vaccination. These receptors were obtained from an adult in good health.

The chain joins TRBV4-3 to TRBJ2-5; D is uncertain. V was clipped by 0 bases and J by 6 bases, with 8 bases between them. The germline gives CDR1 LGHNA, CDR2 YSLEER. The CDR3 covers 13 residues. CDR3 DNA sequence: TGCGCCAGCAGCCAAGATGTTTTCAAGACCCAGTACTTC. The encoded protein is CASSQDVFKTQYF.

The table lists this clone with a few counts. The chain is built from TRBV7-9 and TRBJ1-2; D call uncertain. Germline V gives CDR1 SEHNR, CDR2 FQNEAQ (reference sequence). Trimming took off 1 base at V and 8 bases at J, with 14 bases between the two ends. CDR3 length: 14 residues. The CDR3 DNA reads as TGTGCCAGCAGCTTAGAGCCTCAACCACGAGGCTACACCTTC. Translated, it gives CASSLEPQPRGYTF.

The chain couples TRBV6-4 to TRBJ1-6; D unresolved. This CDR3 region has 18 residues. Per germline, CDR1 MRHNA and CDR2 SNTAGT. V lost 0 bases, J lost 0 bases, and 12 bases lay in between. The CDR3 DNA follows: TGTGCCAGCAGTGACTCGAACCGAAAAAGCTCCTATAATTCACCCCTCCACTTT. Amino acids: CASSDSNRKSSYNSPLHF.

The chain has TRBV25-1 and TRBJ1-2; D uncertain. Germline assignment: CDR1 MGHDK and CDR2 SYGVNS. The CDR3 length is 14 residues. Trimming shortened V by 4 bases and J by 2 bases, and 11 bases separated the two germline ends. CDR3 nucleotide sequence: TGTGCCAGCAGTGGGGCATTAGGCAACTATGGCTACACCTTC. Its protein is CASSGALGNYGYTF.

The chain couples TRBV6-1 to TRBJ1-5; D is unresolved. The CDR3 extends over 12 amino acids. In germline, CDR1 is MNHNS, CDR2 SASEGT. V was pared by 3 bases and J by 7 bases, with 7 bases between. CDR3 coding DNA: TGTGCCAGCAGTGAGAGAGGACAGCCCCAGCATTTT. Its protein is CASSERGQPQHF.

The chain recombines TRBV5-4 with TRBJ1-3, with TRBD1 as a possible D gene (5 bases). This CDR3 region has 16 residues. Trimming shortened V by 0 bases and J by 0 bases, and 10 bases separated the two germline ends. From germline, CDR1 is SGHNT and CDR2 YYREEE (reference sequence). DNA for the CDR3: TGTGCCAGCAGCTTGGCCGGGGCGGACTCTGGAAACACCATATATTTT. This gives the protein CASSLAGADSGNTIYF.

The rearrangement uses TRBV5-1 and TRBJ1-2; D is undetermined. The CDR3 extends over 13 amino acids. V was pared by 0 bases and J by 5 bases, with 8 bases between. Germline V gene sequence: CDR1 SGHRS, CDR2 YFSETQ. CDR3: CASSLGLVYGYTF. CDR3 DNA sequence: TGCGCCAGCAGCTTGGGACTTGTGTATGGCTACACCTTC.

The J gene is TRBJ1-1, the V gene TRBV10-1, with 8 bases aligning to TRBD1. From germline, CDR1 is WNHNN and CDR2 SYGVQD (reference sequence). Trimming removed 3 bases from V and 1 base from J; junction bases left unmatched: 4. The CDR3 extends over 15 amino acids. CDR3 amino acids: CASSETGTGNTEAFF. The CDR3, as DNA: TGCGCCAGCAGTGAAACCGGGACAGGGAACACTGAAGCTTTCTTT.

CDR3 nucleotide sequence: TGTGCCAGCAGTCTCCGACTAGCGGGGGGGCCGAGTACAGATACGCAGTATTTT. Its protein is CASSLRLAGGPSTDTQYF. This sequence joins TRBV27 and TRBJ2-3, with 14 bases matching TRBD2. The CDR3 extends over 18 amino acids. In germline, CDR1 is MNHEY, CDR2 SMNVEV (reference sequence). The trim removed 5 bases at V and 3 bases at J, leaving 10 bases unmatched.

The chain employs TRBV11-2 and TRBJ1-2; 8 nucleotides match TRBD1. Germline CDR1 and CDR2: SGHAT and FQNNGV. V lost 5 bases, J lost 7 bases, and 6 bases stayed unmatched. This CDR3 has 13 residues. As DNA, the CDR3 is TGTGCCAGCAGCCTTTCAGGGGGCGCTGGCTACACCTTC. Translation gives CASSLSGGAGYTF.

The chain combines TRBV4-1 with TRBJ2-5; D not resolved. The V gene's germline CDR1 is MGHRA and CDR2 YSYEKL. V was clipped by 4 bases and J by 2 bases, with 8 bases between them. This CDR3 contains 13 residues. The CDR3 DNA follows: TGCGCCAGCAGCCGCGGAGCTCAAGAGACCCAGTACTTC. The encoded protein is CASSRGAQETQYF.

CDR3 in amino acids: CASSPPRGTASYEQYF. In DNA, the CDR3 is TGTGCCAGCAGCCCTCCTAGGGGGACAGCATCCTACGAGCAGTACTTC. The chain is built from TRBV3-1 (or the pseudogene TRBV3-2) and TRBJ2-7, with 7 positions matching TRBD1. This CDR3 has 16 amino acids. The V gene end was trimmed by 4 bases and the J gene end by 1 base; junction bases not matched to a gene: 10. Germline loops: CDR1 LGHDT, CDR2 YNNKEL (reference sequence).

This rearrangement joins TRBV6-5 to TRBJ1-1; D not certain. This CDR3 is 13 amino acids long. V gave up 0 bases and J gave up 11 bases, with 13 bases separating them. The germline V gene encodes CDR1 MNHEY and CDR2 SVGAGI. The CDR3 sequence: CASSYSISSWAFF. CDR3 in DNA: TGTGCCAGCAGTTACTCGATTAGCTCCTGGGCTTTCTTT.

A word on this clone: This same CDR3 is encoded by further DNA sequences in the sample. The chain links TRBV3-1 (or the pseudogene TRBV3-2) to TRBJ1-4; D is ambiguous. Germline CDR1 is LGHDT and CDR2 is YNNKEL (reference sequence). With 1 base removed from V and 0 bases from J, the gap between germline ends came to 6 bases. There are 15 residues in the CDR3. The CDR3 sequence: CASSQAGATNEKLFF. As DNA, the CDR3 is TGTGCCAGCAGCCAAGCCGGGGCAACTAATGAAAAACTGTTTTTT.

The V call is TRBV7-2, the J call TRBJ2-5; D perhaps matches TRBD2 (6 bases). CDR3 length equals 14 residues. Germline lookup yields CDR1 SGHTA and CDR2 FQGNSA. Trimming removed 5 bases from V and 4 bases from J, with 14 bases in between. CDR3 residues: CASSLDLARETQYF. The CDR3, as DNA: TGTGCCAGCAGCCTAGACCTAGCGAGAGAGACCCAGTACTTC.

This chain uses TRBV25-1 with TRBJ1-2; TRBD1 might be the D (5 bases). The CDR3 is 13 residues long. V gave up 1 base and J gave up 5 bases, with 8 bases separating them. Germline CDR1 and CDR2: MGHDK and SYGVNS. The CDR3 DNA follows: TGTGCCAGCAGTGAATTGGGGCAGTATGGCTACACCTTC. Encoded protein: CASSELGQYGYTF.

This chain connects TRBV7-2 to TRBJ1-3; weak D call: TRBD1 (6 bases). Trimming stripped 5 bases from V and 1 base from J, with 9 bases between. The CDR3 loop spans 14 amino acids. Germline loops: CDR1 SGHTA, CDR2 FQGNSA. As DNA, the CDR3 is TGTGCCAGCAGCCCGACAGGTTCTGGAAACACCATATATTTT. It specifies CASSPTGSGNTIYF.

This chain links TRBV19 with TRBJ1-5; tentative D call: TRBD1 (5 bases). This CDR3 contains 17 residues. Germline V lookup: CDR1 LNHDA, CDR2 SQIVND (reference sequence). Trimming took 0 bases from V and 0 from J, leaving 12 bases between them. As DNA, the CDR3 is TGTGCCAGTAGTATAGATTCCGGGGGATATAGCAATCAGCCCCAGCATTTT. Translating gives CASSIDSGGYSNQPQHF. Combining the CDR3 with reference TRBV19 and TRBJ1-5 gives the whole variable domain DGGITQSPKYLFRKEGQNVTLSCEQNLNHDAMYWYRQDPGQGLRLIYYSQIVNDFQKGDIAEGYSVSREKKESFPLTVTSAQKNPTAFYLCASSIDSGGYSNQPQHFGDGTRLSIL.

As concerns this clone: Other DNA sequences of this sample code for an identical CDR3. V usage is TRBV6-5 and J usage is TRBJ2-1, with D perhaps matching TRBD2 (6 bases). Trimming pared 0 bases from V and 6 bases from J, leaving 6 bases between. The germline V gene has CDR1 MNHEY and CDR2 SVGAGI. The CDR3 covers 13 residues. CDR3 loop: CASSYSSGNEQFF. The CDR3 DNA is TGTGCCAGCAGTTACTCTAGCGGCAATGAGCAGTTCTTC.

Notes on this clone: This CDR3 is also generated by other DNA sequences in the sample. The DNA for the CDR3 is TGTGCCAGCAGCCCCGGGACAGGGGGGAACACTGAAGCTTTCTTT. It yields the protein CASSPGTGGNTEAFF. The V and J genes are TRBV6-5 and TRBJ1-1, with 11 bases identical to TRBD1. V shed 6 bases and J 1 base; nucleotides not matched to a gene: 4. The V gene's germline CDR1 is MNHEY and CDR2 SVGAGI. This CDR3 is 15 amino acids long.

The genes are TRBV14 and TRBJ1-2, with TRBD1 identical over 9 bases. This CDR3 region has 15 residues. Germline assignment: CDR1 SGHDN and CDR2 FVKESK. Losses at the gene ends were 3 bases for V and 6 bases for J; bases not matched to a gene: 8. CDR3 region: CASSQSRDRDHGYTF. CDR3 nucleotide sequence: TGTGCCAGCAGCCAGAGCCGGGACAGGGACCATGGCTACACCTTC.

V and J are TRBV25-1 and TRBJ1-1, with a possible D match to TRBD1 (5 bases). The CDR3 loop spans 16 amino acids. The germline V gene encodes CDR1 MGHDK and CDR2 SYGVNS. Trimming removed 3 bases at V and 6 bases at J, with 20 bases between. In DNA, the CDR3 is TGTGCCAGCAGTGATGGGCCCATGGGGGATGCGGCTGAAGCTTTCTTT. Its translation: CASSDGPMGDAAEAFF.